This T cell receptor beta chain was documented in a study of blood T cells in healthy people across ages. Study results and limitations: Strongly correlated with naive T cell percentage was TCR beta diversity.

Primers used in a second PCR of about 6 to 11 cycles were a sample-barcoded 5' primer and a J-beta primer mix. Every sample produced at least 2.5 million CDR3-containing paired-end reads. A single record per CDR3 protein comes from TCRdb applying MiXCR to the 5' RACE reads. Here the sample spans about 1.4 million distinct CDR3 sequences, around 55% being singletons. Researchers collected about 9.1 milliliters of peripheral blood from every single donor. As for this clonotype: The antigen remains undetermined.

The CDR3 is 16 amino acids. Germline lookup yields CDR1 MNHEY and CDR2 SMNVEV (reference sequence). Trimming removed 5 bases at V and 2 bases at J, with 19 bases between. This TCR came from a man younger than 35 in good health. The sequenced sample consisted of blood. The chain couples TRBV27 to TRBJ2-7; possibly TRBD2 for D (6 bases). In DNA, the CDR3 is TGTGCCAGCAGTCCTCTGGGGGGTAGCGGCGCCTACGAGCAGTACTTC. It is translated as CASSPLGGSGAYEQYF.